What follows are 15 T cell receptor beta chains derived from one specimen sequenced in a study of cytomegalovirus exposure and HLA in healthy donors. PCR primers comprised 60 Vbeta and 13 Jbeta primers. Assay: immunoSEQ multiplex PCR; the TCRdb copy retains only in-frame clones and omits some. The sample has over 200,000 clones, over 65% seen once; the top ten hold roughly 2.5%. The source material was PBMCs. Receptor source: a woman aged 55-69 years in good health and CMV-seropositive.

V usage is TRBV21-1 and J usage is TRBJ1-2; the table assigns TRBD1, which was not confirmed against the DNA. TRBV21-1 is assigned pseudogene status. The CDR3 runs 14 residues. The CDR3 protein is CAKLQGSFNYGYTF. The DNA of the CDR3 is TGTGCCAAATTACAGGGCTCATTTAACTATGGCTACACCTTC.

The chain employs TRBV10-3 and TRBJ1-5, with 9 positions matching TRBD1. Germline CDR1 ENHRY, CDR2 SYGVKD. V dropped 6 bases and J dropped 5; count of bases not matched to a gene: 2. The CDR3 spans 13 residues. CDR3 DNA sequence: TGTGCCATCAGGACAGGGGGGGATCAGCCCCAGCATTTT. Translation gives CAIRTGGDQPQHF.

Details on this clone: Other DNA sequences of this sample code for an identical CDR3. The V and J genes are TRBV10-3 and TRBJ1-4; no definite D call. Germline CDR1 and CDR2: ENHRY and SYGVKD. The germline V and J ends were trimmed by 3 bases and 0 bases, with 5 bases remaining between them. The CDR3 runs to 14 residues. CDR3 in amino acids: CAISEGATNEKLFF. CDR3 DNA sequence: TGTGCCATCAGTGAAGGAGCAACTAATGAAAAACTGTTTTTT.

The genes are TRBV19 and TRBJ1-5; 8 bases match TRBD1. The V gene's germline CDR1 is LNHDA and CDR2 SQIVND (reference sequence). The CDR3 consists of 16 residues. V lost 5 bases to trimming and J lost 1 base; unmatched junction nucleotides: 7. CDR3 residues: CASSSLDRGSNQPQHF. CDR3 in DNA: TGTGCCAGTAGTTCTCTAGACAGGGGAAGCAATCAGCCCCAGCATTTT. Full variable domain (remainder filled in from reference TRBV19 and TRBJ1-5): DGGITQSPKYLFRKEGQNVTLSCEQNLNHDAMYWYRQDPGQGLRLIYYSQIVNDFQKGDIAEGYSVSREKKESFPLTVTSAQKNPTAFYLCASSSLDRGSNQPQHFGDGTRLSIL.

This CDR3 reads CASSPGSSGNTIYF. In nucleotides, the CDR3 is TGTGCCAGCTCACCGGGGAGCTCTGGAAACACCATATATTTT. The rearrangement joins TRBV18 to TRBJ1-3; D remains unclear. CDR3 length equals 14 residues. The germline V and J ends were trimmed by 3 bases and 0 bases, with 6 bases remaining between them. Germline CDR1 reads KGHSH; CDR2 reads LQKENI.

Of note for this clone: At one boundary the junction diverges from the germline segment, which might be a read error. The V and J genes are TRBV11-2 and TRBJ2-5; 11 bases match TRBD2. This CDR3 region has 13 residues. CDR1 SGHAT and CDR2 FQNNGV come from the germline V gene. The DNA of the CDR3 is TGTGCCAGCAGCTTGTCCCTAGCGGGGGGCTCCAACTTC. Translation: CASSLSLAGGSNF.

The CDR3 nucleotides read TGTGCCAGCAGCCTGAGCGGAAACTCCTACGAGCAGTACTTC. This sequence encodes CASSLSGNSYEQYF. The rearrangement uses TRBV7-9 and TRBJ2-5; D is possibly TRBD2 (5 bases). The DNA matches TRBJ2-7 better at its end, which makes the J call doubtful. The CDR3 extends over 14 amino acids. Germline CDR1 reads SEHNR; CDR2 reads FQNEAQ (reference sequence).

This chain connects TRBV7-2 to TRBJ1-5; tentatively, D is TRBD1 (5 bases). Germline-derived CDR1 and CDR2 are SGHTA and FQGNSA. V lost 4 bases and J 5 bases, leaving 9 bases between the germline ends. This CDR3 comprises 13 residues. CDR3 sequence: CASSSIRDQPQHF. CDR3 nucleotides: TGTGCCAGCAGCTCGATCAGGGATCAGCCCCAGCATTTT. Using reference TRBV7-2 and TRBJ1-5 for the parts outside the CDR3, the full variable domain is GAGVSQSPSNKVTEKGKDVELRCDPISGHTALYWYRQSLGQGLEFLIYFQGNSAPDKSGLPSDRFSAERTGGSVSTLTIQRTQQEDSAVYLCASSSIRDQPQHFGDGTRLSIL.

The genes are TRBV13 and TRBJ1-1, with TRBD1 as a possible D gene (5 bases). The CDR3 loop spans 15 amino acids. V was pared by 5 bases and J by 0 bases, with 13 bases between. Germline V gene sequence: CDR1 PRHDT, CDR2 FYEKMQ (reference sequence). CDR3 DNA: TGTGCCAGCAGCAACGGGGGGACGGTGAACACTGAAGCTTTCTTT. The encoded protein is CASSNGGTVNTEAFF.

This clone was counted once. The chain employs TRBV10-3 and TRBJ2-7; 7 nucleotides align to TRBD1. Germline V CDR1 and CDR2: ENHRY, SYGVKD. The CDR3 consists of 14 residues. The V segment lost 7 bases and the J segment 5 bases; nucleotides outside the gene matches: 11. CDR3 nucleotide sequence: TGTGCCATCACGAAGACAGGGAGCGGCGACGAGCAGTACTTC. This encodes CAITKTGSGDEQYF.

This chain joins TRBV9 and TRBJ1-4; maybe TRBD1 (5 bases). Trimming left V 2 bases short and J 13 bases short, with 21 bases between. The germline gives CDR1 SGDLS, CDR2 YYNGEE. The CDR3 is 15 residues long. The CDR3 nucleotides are TGTGCCAGCAGCGTGGATAGAGGGGCGAGCGGGGCACTGTTTTTT. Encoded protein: CASSVDRGASGALFF.

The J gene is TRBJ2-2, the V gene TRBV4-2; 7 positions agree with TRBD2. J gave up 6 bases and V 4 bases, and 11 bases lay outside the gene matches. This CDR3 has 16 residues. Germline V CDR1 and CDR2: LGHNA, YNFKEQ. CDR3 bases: TGTGCCAGCAGCCCCAGCGTGGGGGGGGTTTCCGGGGAGCTGTTTTTT. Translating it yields CASSPSVGGVSGELFF.

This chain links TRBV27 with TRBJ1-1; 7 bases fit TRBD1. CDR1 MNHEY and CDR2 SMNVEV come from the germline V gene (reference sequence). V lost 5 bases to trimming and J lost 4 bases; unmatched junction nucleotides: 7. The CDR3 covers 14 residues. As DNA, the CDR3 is TGTGCCAGCAGTCCGTACAGGGGTGGCACTGAAGCTTTCTTT. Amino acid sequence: CASSPYRGGTEAFF.

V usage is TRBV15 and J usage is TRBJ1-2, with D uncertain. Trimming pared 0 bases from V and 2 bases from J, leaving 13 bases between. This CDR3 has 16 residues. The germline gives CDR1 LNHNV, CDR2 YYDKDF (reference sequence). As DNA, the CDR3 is TGTGCCACCAGCAGAGATAGGATACAGACGAACTATGGCTACACCTTC. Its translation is CATSRDRIQTNYGYTF.

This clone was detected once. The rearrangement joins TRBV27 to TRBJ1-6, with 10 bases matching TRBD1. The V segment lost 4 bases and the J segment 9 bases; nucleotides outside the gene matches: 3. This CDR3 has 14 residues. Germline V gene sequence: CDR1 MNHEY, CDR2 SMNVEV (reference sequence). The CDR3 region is CASSSDRGPSPLHF. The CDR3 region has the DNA TGTGCCAGCAGTTCCGACAGGGGGCCTTCACCCCTCCACTTT.